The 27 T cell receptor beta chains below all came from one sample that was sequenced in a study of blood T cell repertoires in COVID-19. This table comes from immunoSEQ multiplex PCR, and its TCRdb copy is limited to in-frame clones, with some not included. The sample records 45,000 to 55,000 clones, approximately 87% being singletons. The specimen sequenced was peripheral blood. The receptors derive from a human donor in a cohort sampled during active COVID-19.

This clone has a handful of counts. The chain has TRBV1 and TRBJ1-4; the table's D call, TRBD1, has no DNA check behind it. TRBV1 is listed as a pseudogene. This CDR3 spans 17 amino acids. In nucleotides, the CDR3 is TGCACCAGCAGCCAAGAAGGGCTCTACAGGGGAGGAGAAAAACTGTTTTTT. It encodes CTSSQEGLYRGGEKLFF.

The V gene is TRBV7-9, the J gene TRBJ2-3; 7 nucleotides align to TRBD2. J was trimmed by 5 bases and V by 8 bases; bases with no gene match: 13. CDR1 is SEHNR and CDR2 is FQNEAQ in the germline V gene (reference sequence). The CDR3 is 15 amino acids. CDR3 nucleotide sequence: TGTGCCAGCGACCAGGGAGGGCTCGGTGGAGATACGCAGTATTTT. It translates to CASDQGGLGGDTQYF.

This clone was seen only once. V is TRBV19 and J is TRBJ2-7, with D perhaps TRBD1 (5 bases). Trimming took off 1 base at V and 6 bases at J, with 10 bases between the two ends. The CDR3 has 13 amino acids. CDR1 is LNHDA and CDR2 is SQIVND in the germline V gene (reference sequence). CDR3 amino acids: CASSIGGATEQYF. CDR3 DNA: TGTGCCAGTAGTATAGGGGGCGCGACCGAGCAGTACTTC.

This CDR3 reads CARSPDSLYNSPLHF. The CDR3 coding sequence is TGTGCCAGAAGCCCGGACAGCCTTTATAATTCACCCCTCCACTTT. The chain has TRBV5-3 and TRBJ1-6; perhaps TRBD1 as D (6 bases). Being an ORF, TRBV5-3 has a function that is uncertain. This CDR3 has 15 amino acids. The V gene lost 4 bases and the J gene lost 4 bases, with 12 bases spanning the gap.

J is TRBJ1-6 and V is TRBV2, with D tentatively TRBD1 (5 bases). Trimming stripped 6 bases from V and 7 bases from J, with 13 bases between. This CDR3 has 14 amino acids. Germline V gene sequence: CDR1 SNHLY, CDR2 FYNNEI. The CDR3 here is CASSSAGLNSPLHF. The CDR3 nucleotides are TGTGCCAGCAGCTCGGCAGGGCTAAATTCACCCCTCCACTTT.

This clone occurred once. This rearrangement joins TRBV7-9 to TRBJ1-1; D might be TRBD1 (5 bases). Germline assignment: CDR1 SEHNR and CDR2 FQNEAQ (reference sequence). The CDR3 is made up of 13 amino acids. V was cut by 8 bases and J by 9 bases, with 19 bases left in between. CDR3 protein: CASSWGGTNKAFF. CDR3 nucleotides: TGTGCCAGCTCCTGGGGGGGAACGAACAAAGCTTTCTTT.

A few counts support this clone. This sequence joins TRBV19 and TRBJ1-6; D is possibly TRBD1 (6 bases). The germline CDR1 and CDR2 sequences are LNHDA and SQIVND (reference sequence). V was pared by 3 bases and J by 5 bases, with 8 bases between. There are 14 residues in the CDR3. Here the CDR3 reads CASSMGQNNSPLHF. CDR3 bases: TGTGCCAGTAGTATGGGACAAAATAATTCACCCCTCCACTTT.

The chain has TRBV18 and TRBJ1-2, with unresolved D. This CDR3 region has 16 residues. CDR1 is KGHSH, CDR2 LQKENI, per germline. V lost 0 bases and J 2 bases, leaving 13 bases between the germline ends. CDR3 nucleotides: TGTGCCAGCTCACCACCGGCTACGCGGGTCAACTATGGCTACACCTTC. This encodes CASSPPATRVNYGYTF.

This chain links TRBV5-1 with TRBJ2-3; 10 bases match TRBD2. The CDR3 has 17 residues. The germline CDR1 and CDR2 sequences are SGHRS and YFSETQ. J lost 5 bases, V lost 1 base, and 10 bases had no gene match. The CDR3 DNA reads TGCGCCAGCAGCTTGACCACAGCGGGGGGGCAGGGAGATACGCAGTATTTT. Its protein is CASSLTTAGGQGDTQYF.

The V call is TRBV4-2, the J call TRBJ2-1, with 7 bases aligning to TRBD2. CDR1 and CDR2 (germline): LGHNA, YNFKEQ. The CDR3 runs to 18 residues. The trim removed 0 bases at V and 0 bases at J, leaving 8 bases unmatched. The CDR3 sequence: CASSQEAVGGSSYNEQFF. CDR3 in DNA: TGTGCCAGCAGCCAAGAGGCCGTTGGCGGGAGCTCCTACAATGAGCAGTTCTTC.

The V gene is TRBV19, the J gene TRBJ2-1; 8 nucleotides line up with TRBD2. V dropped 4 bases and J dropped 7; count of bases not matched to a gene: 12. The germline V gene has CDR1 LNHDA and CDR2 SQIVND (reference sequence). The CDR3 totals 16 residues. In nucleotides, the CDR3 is TGTGCCAGTAGTAATCAGGCCGGGGGGGGTTGGAATGAGCAGTTCTTC. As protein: CASSNQAGGGWNEQFF.

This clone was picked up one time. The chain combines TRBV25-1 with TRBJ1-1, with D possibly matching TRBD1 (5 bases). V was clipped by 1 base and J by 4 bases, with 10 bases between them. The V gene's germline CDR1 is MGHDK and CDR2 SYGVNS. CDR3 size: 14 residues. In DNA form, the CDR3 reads TGTGCCAGCAGTGAATTTCAGGGAGGCACTGAAGCTTTCTTT. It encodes CASSEFQGGTEAFF.

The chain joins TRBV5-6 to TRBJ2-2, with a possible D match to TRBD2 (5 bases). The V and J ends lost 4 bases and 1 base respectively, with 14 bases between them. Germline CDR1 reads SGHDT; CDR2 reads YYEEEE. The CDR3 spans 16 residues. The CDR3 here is CASSPLGEGNTGELFF. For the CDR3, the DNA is TGTGCCAGCAGCCCCCTCGGGGAAGGGAACACCGGGGAGCTGTTTTTT.

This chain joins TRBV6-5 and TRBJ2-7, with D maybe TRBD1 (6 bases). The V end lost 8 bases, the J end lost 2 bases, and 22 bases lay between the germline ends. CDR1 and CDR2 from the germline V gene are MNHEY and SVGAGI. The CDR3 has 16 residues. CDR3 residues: CASRSYDQGPAYEQYF. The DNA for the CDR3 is TGTGCCAGCCGTTCCTACGACCAGGGGCCCGCCTACGAGCAGTACTTC.

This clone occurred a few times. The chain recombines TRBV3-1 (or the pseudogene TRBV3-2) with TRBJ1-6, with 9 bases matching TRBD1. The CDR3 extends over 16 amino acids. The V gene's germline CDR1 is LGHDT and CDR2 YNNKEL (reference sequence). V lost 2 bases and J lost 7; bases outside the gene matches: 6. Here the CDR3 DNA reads TGTGCCAGCAGCCAAACCCCGGGACAGGGAAATTCACCCCTCCACTTT. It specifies CASSQTPGQGNSPLHF.

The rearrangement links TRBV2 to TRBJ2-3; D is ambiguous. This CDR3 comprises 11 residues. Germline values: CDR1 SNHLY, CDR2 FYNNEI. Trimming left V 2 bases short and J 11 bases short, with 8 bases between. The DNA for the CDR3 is TGTGCCAGCAGTGAACAGCTAGGGCAGTATTTT. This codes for CASSEQLGQYF.

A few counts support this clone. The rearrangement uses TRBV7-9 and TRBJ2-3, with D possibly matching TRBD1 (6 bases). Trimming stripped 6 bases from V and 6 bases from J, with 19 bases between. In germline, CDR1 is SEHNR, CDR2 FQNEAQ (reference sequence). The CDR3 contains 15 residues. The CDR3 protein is CASSRQTGIWDTQYF. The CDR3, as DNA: TGTGCCAGCAGTCGACAAACAGGGATTTGGGATACGCAGTATTTT.

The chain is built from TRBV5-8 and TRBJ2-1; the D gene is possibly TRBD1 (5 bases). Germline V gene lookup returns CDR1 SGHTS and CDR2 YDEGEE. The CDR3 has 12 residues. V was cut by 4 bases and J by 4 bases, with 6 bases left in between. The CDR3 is CASSRQYNEQFF. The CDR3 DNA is TGTGCCAGCAGCCGACAGTACAATGAGCAGTTCTTC.

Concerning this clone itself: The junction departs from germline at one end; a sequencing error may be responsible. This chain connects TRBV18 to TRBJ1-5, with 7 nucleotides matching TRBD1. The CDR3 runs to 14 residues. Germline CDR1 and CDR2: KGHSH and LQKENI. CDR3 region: CASSSPDRDQPQHF. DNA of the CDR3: TGTGCCAGCTCATCACCCGACAGGGATCAGCCCCAGCATTTT. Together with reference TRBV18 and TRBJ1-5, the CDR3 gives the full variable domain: NAGVMQNPRHLVRRRGQEARLRCSPMKGHSHVYWYRQLPEEGLKFMVYLQKENIIDESGMPKERFSAEFPKEGPSILRIQQVVRGDSAAYFCASSSPDRDQPQHFGDGTRLSIL.

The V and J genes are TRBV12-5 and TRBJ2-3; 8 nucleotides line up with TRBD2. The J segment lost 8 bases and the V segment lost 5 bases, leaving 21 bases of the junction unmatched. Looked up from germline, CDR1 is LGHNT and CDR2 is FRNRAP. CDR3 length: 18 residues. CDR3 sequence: CASGREPSGGPPEGTQYF. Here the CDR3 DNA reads TGTGCTAGTGGTCGAGAGCCAAGCGGGGGTCCCCCAGAGGGTACGCAGTATTTT.

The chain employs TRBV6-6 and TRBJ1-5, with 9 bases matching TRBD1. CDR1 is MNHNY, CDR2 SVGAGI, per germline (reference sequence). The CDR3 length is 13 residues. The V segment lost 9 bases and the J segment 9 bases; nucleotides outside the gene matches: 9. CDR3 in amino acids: CASKNRGLGPQHF. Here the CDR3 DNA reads TGTGCCAGTAAGAACAGGGGGCTCGGGCCCCAGCATTTT.

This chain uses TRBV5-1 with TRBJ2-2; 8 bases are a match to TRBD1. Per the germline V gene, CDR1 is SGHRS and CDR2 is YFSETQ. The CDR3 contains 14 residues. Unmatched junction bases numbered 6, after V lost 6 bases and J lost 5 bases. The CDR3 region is CASTTDRVTGELFF. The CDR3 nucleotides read TGCGCCAGCACAACGGACAGGGTAACCGGGGAGCTGTTTTTT.

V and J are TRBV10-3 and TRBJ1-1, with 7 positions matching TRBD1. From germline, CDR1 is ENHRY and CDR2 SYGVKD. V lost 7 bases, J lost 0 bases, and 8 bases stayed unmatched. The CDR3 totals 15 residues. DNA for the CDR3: TGTGCCATCACCCCGGGACAGTCCATGAACACTGAAGCTTTCTTT. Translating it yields CAITPGQSMNTEAFF.

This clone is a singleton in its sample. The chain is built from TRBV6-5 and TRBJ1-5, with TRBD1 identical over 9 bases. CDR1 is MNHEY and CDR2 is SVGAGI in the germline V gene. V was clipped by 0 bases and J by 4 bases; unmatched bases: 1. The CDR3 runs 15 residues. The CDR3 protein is CASSYSGQGNQPQHF. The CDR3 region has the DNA TGTGCCAGCAGTTACTCTGGACAGGGGAATCAGCCCCAGCATTTT.

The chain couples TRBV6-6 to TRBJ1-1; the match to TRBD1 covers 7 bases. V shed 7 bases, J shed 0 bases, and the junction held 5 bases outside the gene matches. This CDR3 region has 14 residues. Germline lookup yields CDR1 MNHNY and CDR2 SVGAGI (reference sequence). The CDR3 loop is CASTSTGVNTEAFF. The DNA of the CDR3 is TGTGCCAGCACCTCAACAGGGGTGAACACTGAAGCTTTCTTT.

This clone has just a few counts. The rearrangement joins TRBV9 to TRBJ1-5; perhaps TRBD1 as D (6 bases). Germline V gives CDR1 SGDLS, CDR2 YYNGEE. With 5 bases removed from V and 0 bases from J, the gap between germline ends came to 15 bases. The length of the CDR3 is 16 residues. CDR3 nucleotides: TGTGCCAGCAGGATAAACAGGACAGATAGCAATCAGCCCCAGCATTTT. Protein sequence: CASRINRTDSNQPQHF. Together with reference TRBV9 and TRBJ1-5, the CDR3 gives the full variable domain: DSGVTQTPKHLITATGQRVTLRCSPRSGDLSVYWYQQSLDQGLQFLIQYYNGEERAKGNILERFSAQQFPDLHSELNLSSLELGDSALYFCASRINRTDSNQPQHFGDGTRLSIL.

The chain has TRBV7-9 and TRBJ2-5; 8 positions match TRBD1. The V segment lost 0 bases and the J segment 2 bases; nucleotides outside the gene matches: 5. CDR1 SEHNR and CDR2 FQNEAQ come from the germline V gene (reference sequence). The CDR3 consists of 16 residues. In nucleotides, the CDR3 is TGTGCCAGCAGCTTAGCGGGCGGGACAGGACAAGAGACCCAGTACTTC. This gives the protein CASSLAGGTGQETQYF.